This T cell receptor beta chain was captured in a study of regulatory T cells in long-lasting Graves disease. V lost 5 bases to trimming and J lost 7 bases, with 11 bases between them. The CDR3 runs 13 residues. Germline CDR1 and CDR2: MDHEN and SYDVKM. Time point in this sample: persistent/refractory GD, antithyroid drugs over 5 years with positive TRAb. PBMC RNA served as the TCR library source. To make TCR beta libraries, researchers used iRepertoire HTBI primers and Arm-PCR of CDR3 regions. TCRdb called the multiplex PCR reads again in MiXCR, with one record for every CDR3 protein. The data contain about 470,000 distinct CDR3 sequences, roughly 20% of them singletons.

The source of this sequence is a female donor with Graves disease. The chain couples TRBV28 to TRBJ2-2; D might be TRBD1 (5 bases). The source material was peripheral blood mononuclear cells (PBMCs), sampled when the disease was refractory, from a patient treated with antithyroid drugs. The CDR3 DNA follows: TGTGCCAGCAGTCCAGGGCAGGACGGGGAGCTGTTTTTT. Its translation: CASSPGQDGELFF.